The subject of this entry is one TCR beta chain. The antigen is unknown. These data are taken from a study of T cells in Graves' hyperthyroidism and ophthalmopathy. General study findings and limits: A 13 V-J signature model discriminated ophthalmopathy versus stable hyperthyroidism.

Clinical symptoms, serum thyroxine, TRAb, thyroid ultrasound and orbital computed tomography informed diagnoses. Authors of the study amplified TCR beta CDR3 regions from RNA transcripts. In the first-round RT-PCR of the TCR CDR3, the HTBI primer set was used. One entry per CDR3 protein results from TCRdb running MiXCR on the multiplex PCR reads. The data contain about 660,000 distinct CDR3 sequences, 45% of them singletons. V lost 6 bases, J lost 4 bases, and 18 bases lay in between. The length of the CDR3 is 14 residues. Germline values: CDR1 DFQATT, CDR2 SNEGSKA (reference sequence). This receptor was taken from an adult man with Graves' disease, either hyperthyroidism or ophthalmopathy (not recorded which). Sequencing was done on a sample of peripheral blood or thyroid tissue (not recorded which). The chain recombines TRBV20-1 with TRBJ2-5; D may correspond to TRBD1 or TRBD2 (6 bases each). CDR3 nucleotides: TGCAGTGCGGTCCCCTTCGGGGGCGCAGAGACCCAGTACTTC. Translated, it gives CSAVPFGGAETQYF.